Following are 6 T cell receptor beta chains from one sample sequenced in a study of T cells in Graves' hyperthyroidism and ophthalmopathy. Amplified regions were TCR beta CDR3 sequences from RNA transcripts. The primer set for the first-round RT-PCR of the TCR CDR3 was HTBI. One entry per CDR3 protein, called by TCRdb with MiXCR from the multiplex PCR reads. This table has approximately 700,000 distinct CDR3 sequences, about 16% appearing once. The sample was blood. These receptor sequences come from a young man with Graves' hyperthyroidism.

J is TRBJ2-1 and V is TRBV24-1; D is possibly TRBD1 or TRBD2 (5 bases each). This CDR3 region has 14 residues. Germline V gives CDR1 KGHDR, CDR2 SFDVKD. Deletions cut 6 bases from V and 11 bases from J, with 19 bases between. In DNA form, the CDR3 reads TGTGCCACCAGTCCACCAGGACTTGGGACCCAGCAGTTCTTC. This translates into CATSPPGLGTQQFF.

This clonotype came up a few times. The chain couples TRBV4-3 to TRBJ2-7; TRBD1 is a possible D gene (6 bases). V shed 1 base and J shed 6 bases, with 13 bases lying between them. The germline CDR1 and CDR2 sequences are LGHNA and YSLEER. This CDR3 comprises 14 residues. The CDR3 here is CASSQGVQGFEQYF. CDR3 DNA sequence: TGCGCCAGCAGCCAAGGAGTACAGGGCTTCGAGCAGTACTTC.

The chain has TRBV11-1 and TRBJ1-4; no definite D call. This CDR3 has 15 amino acids. V was pared by 6 bases and J by 0 bases, with 11 bases between. Germline V gene data show CDR1 as SGHAT and CDR2 as FQDESV (reference sequence). The CDR3 coding sequence is TGTGCCAGCAGTTCTACGCCCGCAACTAATGAAAAACTGTTTTTT. This codes for CASSSTPATNEKLFF.

The V gene is TRBV7-2, the J gene TRBJ2-1; weak D call: TRBD1 (5 bases). Trimming removed 4 bases from V and 6 bases from J, with 10 bases in between. The CDR3 length is 13 residues. Germline CDR1 and CDR2: SGHTA and FQGNSA. CDR3 DNA sequence: TGTGCCAGCAGCTCTATAGGGGTCAATGAGCAGTTCTTC. Its translation: CASSSIGVNEQFF.

The CDR3 sequence: CASTNHLWGTYEQYF. CDR3 in DNA: TGTGCCAGCACTAACCACCTGTGGGGAACCTACGAGCAGTACTTC. This chain uses TRBV6-1 with TRBJ2-7; no reliable D call. V lost 7 bases to trimming and J lost 2 bases, with 18 bases between them. The germline V gene encodes CDR1 MNHNS and CDR2 SASEGT. The CDR3 is 15 residues long.

In its sample, this clonotype was seen many times. This chain connects TRBV18 to TRBJ2-3, with 7 bases matching TRBD1. The length of the CDR3 is 15 residues. After removal of 3 bases from V and 4 bases from J, the junction contained 7 bases not matched to a gene. Germline-derived CDR1 and CDR2 are KGHSH and LQKENI. Written as DNA, the CDR3 is TGTGCCAGCTCACCGTGGGACAGCGCCCCAGATACGCAGTATTTT. Residues: CASSPWDSAPDTQYF.